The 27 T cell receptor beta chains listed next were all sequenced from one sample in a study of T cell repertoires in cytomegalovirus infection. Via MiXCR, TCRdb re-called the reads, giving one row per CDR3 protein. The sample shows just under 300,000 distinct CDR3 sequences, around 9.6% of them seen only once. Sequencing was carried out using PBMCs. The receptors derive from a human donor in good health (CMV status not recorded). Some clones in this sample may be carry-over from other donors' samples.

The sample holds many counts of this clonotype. Written as DNA, the CDR3 is TGTGCCAGCGGGAGGGGGGGGGCGACCGGGGAGCTGTTTTTT. It translates to CASGRGGATGELFF. The V gene is TRBV19, the J gene TRBJ2-2; 8 nucleotides line up with TRBD2. Looked up from germline, CDR1 is LNHDA and CDR2 is SQIVND (reference sequence). CDR3 length: 14 amino acids. V trimming: 9 bases; J trimming: 5 bases; junction bases outside the gene matches: 8. Full variable domain (outside the CDR3, taken from reference TRBV19 and TRBJ2-2): DGGITQSPKYLFRKEGQNVTLSCEQNLNHDAMYWYRQDPGQGLRLIYYSQIVNDFQKGDIAEGYSVSREKKESFPLTVTSAQKNPTAFYLCASGRGGATGELFFGEGSRLTVL.

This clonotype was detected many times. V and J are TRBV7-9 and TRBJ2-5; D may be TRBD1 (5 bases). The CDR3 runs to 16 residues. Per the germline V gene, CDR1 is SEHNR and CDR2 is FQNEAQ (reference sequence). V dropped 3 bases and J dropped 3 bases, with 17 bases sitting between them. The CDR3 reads CASSFRAGSAKETQYF. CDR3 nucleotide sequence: TGTGCCAGCAGCTTTAGGGCAGGGTCGGCCAAAGAGACCCAGTACTTC.

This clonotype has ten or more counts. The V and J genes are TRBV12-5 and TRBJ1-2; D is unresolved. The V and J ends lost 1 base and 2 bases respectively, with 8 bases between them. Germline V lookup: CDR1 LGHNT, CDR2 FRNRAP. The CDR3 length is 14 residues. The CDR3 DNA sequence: TGTGCTAGTGGTTTGGAGAGGAACAACTATGGCTACACCTTC. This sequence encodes CASGLERNNYGYTF. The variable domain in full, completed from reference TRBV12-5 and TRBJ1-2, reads DARVTQTPRHKVTEMGQEVTMRCQPILGHNTVFWYRQTMMQGLELLAYFRNRAPLDDSGMPKDRFSAEMPDATLATLKIQPSEPRDSAVYFCASGLERNNYGYTFGSGTRLTVV.

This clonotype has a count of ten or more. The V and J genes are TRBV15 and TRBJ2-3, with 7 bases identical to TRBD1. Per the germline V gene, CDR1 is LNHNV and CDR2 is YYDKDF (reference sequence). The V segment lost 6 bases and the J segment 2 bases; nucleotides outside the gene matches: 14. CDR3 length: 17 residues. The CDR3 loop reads CATRPEKYRGPTDTQYF. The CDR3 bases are TGTGCCACCAGACCGGAAAAATACAGGGGACCCACAGATACGCAGTATTTT. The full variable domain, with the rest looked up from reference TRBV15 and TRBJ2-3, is DAMVIQNPRYQVTQFGKPVTLSCSQTLNHNVMYWYQQKSSQAPKLLFHYYDKDFNNEADTPDNFQSRRPNTSFCFLDIRSPGLGDTAMYLCATRPEKYRGPTDTQYFGPGTRLTVL.

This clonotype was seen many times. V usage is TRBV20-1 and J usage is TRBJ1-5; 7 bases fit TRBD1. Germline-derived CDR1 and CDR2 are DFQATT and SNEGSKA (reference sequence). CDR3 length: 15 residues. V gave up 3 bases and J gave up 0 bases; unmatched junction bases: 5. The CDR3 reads CSARDWTGSNQPQHF. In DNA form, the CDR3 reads TGCAGTGCTAGGGATTGGACAGGTAGCAATCAGCCCCAGCATTTT.

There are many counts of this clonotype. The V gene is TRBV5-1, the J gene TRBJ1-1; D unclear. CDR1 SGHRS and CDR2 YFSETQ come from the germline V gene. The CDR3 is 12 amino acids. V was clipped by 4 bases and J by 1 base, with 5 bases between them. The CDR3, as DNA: TGCGCCAGCAGCGGGCAGAACACTGAAGCTTTCTTT. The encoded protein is CASSGQNTEAFF. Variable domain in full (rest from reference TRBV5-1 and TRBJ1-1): KAGVTQTPRYLIKTRGQQVTLSCSPISGHRSVSWYQQTPGQGLQFLFEYFSETQRNKGNFPGRFSGRQFSNSRSEMNVSTLELGDSALYLCASSGQNTEAFFGQGTRLTVV.

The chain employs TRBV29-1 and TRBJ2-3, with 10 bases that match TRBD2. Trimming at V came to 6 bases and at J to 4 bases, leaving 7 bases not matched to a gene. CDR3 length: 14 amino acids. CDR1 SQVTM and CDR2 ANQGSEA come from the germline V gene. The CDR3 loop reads CSVRTSGLADTQYF. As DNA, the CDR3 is TGCAGCGTCCGGACTAGCGGTTTGGCAGATACGCAGTATTTT.

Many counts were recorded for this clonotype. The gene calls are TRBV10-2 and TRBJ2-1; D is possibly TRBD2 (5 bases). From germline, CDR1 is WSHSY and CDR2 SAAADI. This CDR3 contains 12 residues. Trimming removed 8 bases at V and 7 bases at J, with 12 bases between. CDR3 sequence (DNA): TGCGCCAGCCGTCTAGGCGGGAATGAGCAGTTCTTC. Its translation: CASRLGGNEQFF.

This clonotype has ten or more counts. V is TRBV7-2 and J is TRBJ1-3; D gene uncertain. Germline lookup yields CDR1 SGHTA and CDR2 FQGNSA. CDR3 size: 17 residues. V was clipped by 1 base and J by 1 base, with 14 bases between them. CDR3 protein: CASSLVVAWDSGNTIYF. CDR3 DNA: TGTGCCAGCAGCTTAGTTGTAGCCTGGGATTCTGGAAACACCATATATTTT.

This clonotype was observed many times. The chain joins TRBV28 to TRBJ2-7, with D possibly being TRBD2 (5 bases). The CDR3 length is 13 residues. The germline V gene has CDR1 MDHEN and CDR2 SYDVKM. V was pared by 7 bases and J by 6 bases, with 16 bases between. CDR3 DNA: TGTGCCAGCACTCCCGGGGATGGCCGCGAGCAGTACGTC. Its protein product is CASTPGDGREQYV.

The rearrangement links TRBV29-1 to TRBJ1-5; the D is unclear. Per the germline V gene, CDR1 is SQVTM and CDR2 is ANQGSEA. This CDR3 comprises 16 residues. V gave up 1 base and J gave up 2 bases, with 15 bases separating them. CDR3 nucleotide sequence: TGCAGCGTTGAAGGGAGGCAGGCGAGGGGCAATCAGCCCCAGCATTTT. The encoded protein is CSVEGRQARGNQPQHF.

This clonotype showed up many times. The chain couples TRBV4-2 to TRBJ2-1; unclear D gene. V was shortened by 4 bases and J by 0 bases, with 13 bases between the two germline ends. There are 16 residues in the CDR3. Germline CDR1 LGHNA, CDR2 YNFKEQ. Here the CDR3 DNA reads TGTGCCAGCAGCCCCCCCCAGCACAGCTCCTACAATGAGCAGTTCTTC. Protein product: CASSPPQHSSYNEQFF.

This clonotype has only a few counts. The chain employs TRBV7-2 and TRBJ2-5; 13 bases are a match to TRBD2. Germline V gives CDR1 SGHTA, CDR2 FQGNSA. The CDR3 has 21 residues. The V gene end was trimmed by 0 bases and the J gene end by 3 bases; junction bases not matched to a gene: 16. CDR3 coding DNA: TGTGCCAGCAGCTTAGCGCTTGGACTAGCGGGGGAGTATAGGTGGGAAGAGACCCAGTACTTC. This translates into CASSLALGLAGEYRWEETQYF.

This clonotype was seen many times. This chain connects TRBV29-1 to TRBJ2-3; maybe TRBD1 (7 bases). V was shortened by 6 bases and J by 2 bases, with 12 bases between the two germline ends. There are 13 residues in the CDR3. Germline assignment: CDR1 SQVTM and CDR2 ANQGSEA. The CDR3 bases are TGCAGCGTGGAGGGACAGCCCACAGATACGCAGTATTTT. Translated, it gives CSVEGQPTDTQYF.

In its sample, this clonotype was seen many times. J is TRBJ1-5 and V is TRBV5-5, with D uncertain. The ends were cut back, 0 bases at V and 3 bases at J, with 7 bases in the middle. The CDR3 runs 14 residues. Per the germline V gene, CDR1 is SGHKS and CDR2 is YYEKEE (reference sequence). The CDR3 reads CASSLDVHNQPQHF. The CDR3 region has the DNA TGTGCCAGCAGCTTGGACGTACACAATCAGCCCCAGCATTTT. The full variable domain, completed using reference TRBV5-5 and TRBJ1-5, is DAGVTQSPTHLIKTRGQQVTLRCSPISGHKSVSWYQQVLGQGPQFIFQYYEKEERGRGNFPDRFSARQFPNYSSELNVNALLLGDSALYLCASSLDVHNQPQHFGDGTRLSIL.

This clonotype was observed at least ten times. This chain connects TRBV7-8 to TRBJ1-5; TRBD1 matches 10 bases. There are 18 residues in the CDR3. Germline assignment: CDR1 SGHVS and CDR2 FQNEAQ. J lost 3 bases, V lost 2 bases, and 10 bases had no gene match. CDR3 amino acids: CASSLKTGGGRNNQPQHF. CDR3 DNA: TGTGCCAGCAGCTTAAAGACAGGGGGCGGACGAAACAATCAGCCCCAGCATTTT.

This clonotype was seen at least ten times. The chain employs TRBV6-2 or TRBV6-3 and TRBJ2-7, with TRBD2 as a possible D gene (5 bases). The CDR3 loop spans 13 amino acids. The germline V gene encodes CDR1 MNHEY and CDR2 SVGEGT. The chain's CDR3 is CATHGLRSYEQYV. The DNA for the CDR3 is TGTGCTACCCACGGACTGCGCTCCTACGAGCAGTACGTC.

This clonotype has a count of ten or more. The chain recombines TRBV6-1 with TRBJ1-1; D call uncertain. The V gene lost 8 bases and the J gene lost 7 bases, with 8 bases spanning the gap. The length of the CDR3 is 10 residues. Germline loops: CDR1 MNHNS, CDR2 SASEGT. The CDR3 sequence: CASGRVEAFF. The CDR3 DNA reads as TGTGCCAGCGGCCGTGTTGAAGCTTTCTTT.

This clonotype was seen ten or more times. The CDR3 here is CASRARRGPYEQYF. The CDR3 region has the DNA TGTGCCAGCAGAGCCCGCAGGGGGCCCTACGAGCAGTACTTC. This chain connects TRBV12-3 or TRBV12-4 to TRBJ2-7, with 8 positions matching TRBD1. Trimming removed 6 bases from V and 2 bases from J; junction bases left unmatched: 6. The CDR3 consists of 14 residues.

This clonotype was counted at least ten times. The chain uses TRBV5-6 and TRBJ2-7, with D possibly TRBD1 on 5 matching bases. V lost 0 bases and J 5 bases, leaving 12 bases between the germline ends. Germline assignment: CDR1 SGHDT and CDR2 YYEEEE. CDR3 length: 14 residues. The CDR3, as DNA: TGTGCCAGCAGCTTGGTTGGGGCGCTCCACGAGCAGTACGTC. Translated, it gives CASSLVGALHEQYV.

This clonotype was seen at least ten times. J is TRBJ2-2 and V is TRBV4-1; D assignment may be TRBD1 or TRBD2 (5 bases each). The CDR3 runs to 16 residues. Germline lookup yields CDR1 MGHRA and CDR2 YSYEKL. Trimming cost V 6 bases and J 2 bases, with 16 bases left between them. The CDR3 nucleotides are TGCGCCAGCAGTTATAGACAGCGGTCAAACACCGGGGAGCTGTTTTTT. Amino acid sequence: CASSYRQRSNTGELFF.

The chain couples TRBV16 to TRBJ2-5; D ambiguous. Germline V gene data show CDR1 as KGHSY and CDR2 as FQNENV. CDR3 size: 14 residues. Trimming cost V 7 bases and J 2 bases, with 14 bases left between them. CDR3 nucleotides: TGTGCCAGCACCCCAGGATCCCTTCAAGAGACCCAGTACTTC. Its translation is CASTPGSLQETQYF.

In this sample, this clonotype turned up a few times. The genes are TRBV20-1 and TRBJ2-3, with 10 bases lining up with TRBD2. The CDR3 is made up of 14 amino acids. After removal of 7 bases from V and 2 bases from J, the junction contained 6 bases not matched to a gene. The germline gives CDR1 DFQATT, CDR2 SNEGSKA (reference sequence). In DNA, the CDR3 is TGCAGTGTATCTAGCGGGGGCCACACAGATACGCAGTATTTT. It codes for CSVSSGGHTDTQYF.

The CDR3 reads CSVTSFPGLAGEYNEQFF. The CDR3 DNA sequence: TGCAGTGTTACCTCATTCCCGGGACTAGCGGGGGAATACAATGAGCAGTTCTTC. V is TRBV20-1 and J is TRBJ2-1, with 14 positions matching TRBD2. This CDR3 region has 18 residues. Per the germline V gene, CDR1 is DFQATT and CDR2 is SNEGSKA (reference sequence). Trimming removed 7 bases from V and 4 bases from J; junction bases left unmatched: 15.

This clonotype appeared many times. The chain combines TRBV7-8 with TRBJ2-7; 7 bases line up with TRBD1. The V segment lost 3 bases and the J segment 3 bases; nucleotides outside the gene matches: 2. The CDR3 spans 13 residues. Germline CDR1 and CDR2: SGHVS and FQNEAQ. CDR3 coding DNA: TGTGCCAGCAGCTTTGGGACAGTCTACGAGCAGTACGTC. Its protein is CASSFGTVYEQYV.

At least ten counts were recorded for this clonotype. The CDR3 DNA reads TGTGCCAGTTCACGTGGGGCCTACGAGCAGTACTTC. Encoded protein: CASSRGAYEQYF. The chain has TRBV2 and TRBJ2-7; D is uncertain. The CDR3 totals 12 residues. The V end was cut by 9 bases, the J end by 2 bases, with 11 bases between. CDR1 and CDR2 from the germline V gene are SNHLY and FYNNEI.

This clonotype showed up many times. CDR3 sequence: CSARVPGTGFEKLFF. The CDR3 coding sequence is TGCAGTGCTAGGGTACCCGGGACAGGCTTTGAAAAACTGTTTTTT. The chain employs TRBV20-1 and TRBJ1-4, with 8 nucleotides matching TRBD1. CDR3 length: 15 amino acids. CDR1 is DFQATT, CDR2 SNEGSKA, per germline (reference sequence). V shed 3 bases, J shed 7 bases, and the junction held 10 bases outside the gene matches.